Many counts were recorded for the clone carrying this T cell receptor beta chain. The target antigen is unknown. The data were obtained in a study of T cells in Graves' hyperthyroidism and ophthalmopathy. Whole-study findings and limits: In the blood, most expanded thyroid clonotypes above 0.001 appeared as well.

Template material for amplifying TCR beta CDR3 regions consisted of RNA transcripts. A first-round RT-PCR of the TCR CDR3 used the HTBI primer set. TCRdb reprocessed the multiplex PCR reads via MiXCR and lists one record per CDR3 protein. The sample lists approximately 560,000 distinct CDR3 sequences, 15% to 18% occurring once. No progression to ophthalmopathy during 18 months of follow-up defined stable disease. Hyperthyroidism had been newly diagnosed in patients aged 18 to 65, and its duration was under 2 months. Diagnoses were made from clinical symptoms, serum measures (thyroxine and TRAb), thyroid ultrasound and orbital computed tomography. The CDR3 contains 14 residues. Germline V gives CDR1 MNHNS, CDR2 SASEGT. Trimming at V came to 5 bases and at J to 7 bases, leaving 9 bases not matched to a gene.

The chain has TRBV6-1 and TRBJ1-1; 8 nucleotides align to TRBD1. This receptor was obtained from a woman aged 30 to 39 with Graves' hyperthyroidism. Input material: blood. The CDR3 loop is CASSFGTGVGEAFF. The CDR3 DNA follows: TGTGCCAGCAGTTTCGGGACAGGCGTTGGTGAAGCTTTCTTT.